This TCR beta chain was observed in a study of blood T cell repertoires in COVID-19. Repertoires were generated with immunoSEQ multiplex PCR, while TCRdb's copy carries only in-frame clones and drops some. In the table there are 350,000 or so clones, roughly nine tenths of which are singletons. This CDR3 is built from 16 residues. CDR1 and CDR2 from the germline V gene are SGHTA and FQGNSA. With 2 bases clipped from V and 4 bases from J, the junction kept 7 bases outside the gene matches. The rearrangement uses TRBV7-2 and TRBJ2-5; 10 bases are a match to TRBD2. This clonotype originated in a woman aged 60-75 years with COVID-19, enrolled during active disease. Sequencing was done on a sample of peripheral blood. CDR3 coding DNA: TGTGCCAGCAGCTTAAAAGCGGGGGGGTCGGGAGAGACCCAGTACTTC. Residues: CASSLKAGGSGETQYF.